The rows below give T cell receptor beta chains drawn from one sample of a study of PD-1 blockade in classical Hodgkin lymphoma. Some clones are missing from TCRdb's copy, which holds only in-frame ones; the method was immunoSEQ multiplex PCR. The sample records some 96,000 clones, roughly 88% being singletons. Sequenced material: peripheral blood mononuclear cells (PBMCs), taken at baseline. The receptors were sampled from a human donor with classical Hodgkin lymphoma. Both conserved end residues are trimmed from each CDR3. Size is stated for part of the rows, as once, few or many counts, or as a class when the clone is expanded.

V: TRBV10-3
J: TRBJ1-1
size: .
CDR3: AISASGMGAEAF

V: TRBV5-6
J: TRBJ1-2
size: .
CDR3: AGSFAGGVNYGYT

V: TRBV5-4
J: TRBJ2-3
size: .
CDR3: ASSSEPYSDTQY

V: TRBV29-1
J: TRBJ2-2
size: .
CDR3: SVQGSGRVTGELF

V: TRBV7-7
J: TRBJ2-5
size: .
CDR3: ASSLDPNRGDPLLGQY

V: TRBV2
J: TRBJ1-2
size: .
CDR3: ASSSGQNYGYT

V: TRBV5-1
J: TRBJ1-2
size: medium-sized
CDR3: ASSLTGQGFDGYT

V: TRBV11-1
J: TRBJ2-2
size: .
CDR3: ASSPRTGPNTGELF

V: TRBV28
J: TRBJ1-1
size: .
CDR3: ASSPPLRTEAF

V: TRBV25-1
J: TRBJ2-7
size: .
CDR3: ASSGPTEDRRYEQY